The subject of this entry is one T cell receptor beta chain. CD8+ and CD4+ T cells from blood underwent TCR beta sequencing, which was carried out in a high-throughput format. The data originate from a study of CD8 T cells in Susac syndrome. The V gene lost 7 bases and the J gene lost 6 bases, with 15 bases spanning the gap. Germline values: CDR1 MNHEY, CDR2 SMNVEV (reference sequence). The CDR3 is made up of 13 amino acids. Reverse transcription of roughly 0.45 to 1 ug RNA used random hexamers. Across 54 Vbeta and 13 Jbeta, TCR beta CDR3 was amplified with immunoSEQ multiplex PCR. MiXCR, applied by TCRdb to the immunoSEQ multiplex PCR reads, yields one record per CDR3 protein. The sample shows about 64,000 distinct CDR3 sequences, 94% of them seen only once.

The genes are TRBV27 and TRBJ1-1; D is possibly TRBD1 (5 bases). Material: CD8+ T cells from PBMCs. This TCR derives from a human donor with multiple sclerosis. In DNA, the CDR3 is TGTGCCAGCAAATCTTCCGGGACCTCTGAAGCTTTCTTT. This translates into CASKSSGTSEAFF.